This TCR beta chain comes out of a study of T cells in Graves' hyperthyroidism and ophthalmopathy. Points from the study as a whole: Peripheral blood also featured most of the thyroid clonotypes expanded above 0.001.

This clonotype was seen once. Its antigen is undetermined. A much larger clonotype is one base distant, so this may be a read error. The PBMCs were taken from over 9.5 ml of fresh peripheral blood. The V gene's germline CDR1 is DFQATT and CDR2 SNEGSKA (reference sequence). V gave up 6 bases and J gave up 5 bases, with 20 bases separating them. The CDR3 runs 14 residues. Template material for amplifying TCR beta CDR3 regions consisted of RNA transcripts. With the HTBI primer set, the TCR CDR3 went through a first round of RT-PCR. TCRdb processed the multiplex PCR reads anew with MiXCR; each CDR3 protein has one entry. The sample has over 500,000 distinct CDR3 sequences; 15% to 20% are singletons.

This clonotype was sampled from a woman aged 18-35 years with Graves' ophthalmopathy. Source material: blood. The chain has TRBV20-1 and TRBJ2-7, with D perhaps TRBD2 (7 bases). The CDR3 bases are TGCAGTGCCGAAGGGGGGGAGATTTTCGACGAGCAGTACTTC. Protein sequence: CSAEGGEIFDEQYF.